This T cell receptor beta chain was captured in a study of sequential checkpoint blockade in melanoma. Study overall: Arm A got nivolumab then ipilimumab; arm B the reverse, 1:1. Maintenance nivolumab came after either treatment sequence.

The V end lost 4 bases, the J end lost 2 bases, and 13 bases lay between the germline ends. The germline gives CDR1 PRHDT, CDR2 FYEKMQ (reference sequence). This CDR3 has 15 amino acids. The sample's treatment: randomized to nivolumab then ipilimumab (arm A) or the reverse (arm B). No patient had prior DNA-damaging chemotherapy. PBMC sorting kept live CD3+CD8+ cells without CD19 or CD56. This clone came up a few times. TCRdb's copy holds only in-frame clones and misses some; the assay was immunoSEQ multiplex PCR. Of about 20,000 clones in the sample, roughly 73% were seen once. The rearrangement links TRBV13 to TRBJ2-3; D possibly corresponds to TRBD2 (6 bases). The clonotype was recovered from a human donor with melanoma. The sequencing here drew on CD8+ T cells sorted from blood (inferred from file names), taken from a patient given nivolumab and ipilimumab in sequence. CDR3 sequence: CASSSGLLFTDTQYF. The CDR3 DNA sequence: TGTGCCAGCAGCTCGGGACTGCTCTTCACAGATACGCAGTATTTT.